This TCR beta chain was identified in a study of T cell repertoires in cytomegalovirus infection. Study summary: Matching HLA type, along with CMV infection, was indicated by public TCR beta signatures.

Details on this clonotype: Its antigen is undetermined.

Study-wide findings and caveats: Totalled public TCR beta family frequency picked out people who carried CMV plus the relevant HLA. Dominating the ex vivo response were TCR beta clonotypes that were CMV-specific and HLA-C-restricted.

TCRdb itself ran the reads through MiXCR, one entry per CDR3 protein. The table has tens of thousands of distinct CDR3 sequences, 20% seen once. Germline CDR1 and CDR2: SGHKS and YYEKEE (reference sequence). The CDR3 contains 14 residues. V gave up 0 bases and J gave up 5 bases; unmatched junction bases: 4. The clonotype comes from a human donor in good health (CMV status not recorded). Some clones in this sample may be carry-over from other donors' samples. The chain uses TRBV5-5 and TRBJ2-7; 8 nucleotides align to TRBD2. The sample consisted of CD8+ T cells from cultured PBMCs, taken from culture after CMV antigen stimulation. Here the CDR3 DNA reads TGTGCCAGCAGCTTGGGTAGCGGGGCGGACGAGCAGTACTTC. It codes for CASSLGSGADEQYF.